This entry concerns a single T cell receptor beta chain. The CDR3 end lies 3 residues beyond the end of the read and is filled in from the germline J gene. The V and J ends lost 0 bases and 4 bases respectively, with 19 bases between them. Germline-derived CDR1 and CDR2 are SGHRS and YFSETQ. The CDR3 totals 17 residues. This entry comes from a study of T cells in women clearing cervical HPV infection. Sequenced by immunoSEQ multiplex PCR; TCRdb stores in-frame clones only, minus some. Found here are roughly 50,000 clones; the top ten clones hold less than 40%. The V call is TRBV5-1, the J call TRBJ2-5; D remains unclear. Material for sequencing was blood buffy coat. This clonotype was sampled from a woman aged 18 to 75 with a cervical HPV16 infection that either progressed to CIN3+ or cleared (not recorded which). Partial CDR3 DNA: TGCGCCAGCAGCTTGGAGGTAGGGCCCCGGAGTTCAGAGACC. The encoded protein is CASSLEVGPRSSET. The whole CDR3 region reads CASSLEVGPRSSETQYF.